One and the same sample provided the 21 T cell receptor beta chains below, sequenced in a study of blood T cell repertoires in COVID-19. TCRdb's table, derived via immunoSEQ multiplex PCR, lists solely in-frame clones and lacks some. The data hold some 170,000 clones, with 60% to 85% observed a single time. The sample comprised peripheral blood. These receptors all come from a man aged 60-69 years with acute or convalescent COVID-19.

There are a few counts of this clone. The rearrangement links TRBV6-5 to TRBJ1-1; 7 bases are a match to TRBD1. The CDR3 spans 13 residues. With V trimmed by 6 bases and J by 4 bases, 5 bases remained unmatched. CDR1 and CDR2 from the germline V gene are MNHEY and SVGAGI. The CDR3 sequence: CASSLGGSTEAFF. The CDR3 coding sequence is TGTGCCAGCAGCCTAGGGGGCAGCACTGAAGCTTTCTTT.

This chain uses TRBV25-1 with TRBJ2-2; 8 bases are a match to TRBD1. Germline CDR1 MGHDK, CDR2 SYGVNS. J was trimmed by 5 bases and V by 6 bases; bases with no gene match: 5. The CDR3 loop spans 14 amino acids. CDR3 amino acids: CASRPGGETGELFF. Written as DNA, the CDR3 is TGTGCCAGCAGGCCAGGGGGCGAAACCGGGGAGCTGTTTTTT. The full variable domain, its missing parts supplied by reference TRBV25-1 and TRBJ2-2, is EADIYQTPRYLVIGTGKKITLECSQTMGHDKMYWYQQDPGMELHLIHYSYGVNSTEKGDLSSESTVSRIRTEHFPLTLESARPSHTSQYLCASRPGGETGELFFGEGSRLTVL.

The genes are TRBV11-2 and TRBJ2-5, with D perhaps TRBD2 (5 bases). Looked up from germline, CDR1 is SGHAT and CDR2 is FQNNGV. Trimming pared 4 bases from V and 3 bases from J, leaving 9 bases between. CDR3 length: 13 residues. Here the CDR3 reads CASSSPGEETQYF. In DNA form, the CDR3 reads TGTGCCAGCAGCTCTCCCGGGGAAGAGACCCAGTACTTC. Full variable domain (missing parts from reference TRBV11-2 and TRBJ2-5): EAGVAQSPRYKIIEKRQSVAFWCNPISGHATLYWYQQILGQGPKLLIQFQNNGVVDDSQLPKDRFSAERLKGVDSTLKIQPAKLEDSAVYLCASSSPGEETQYFGPGTRLLVL.

V is TRBV19 and J is TRBJ1-4, with TRBD1 matching over 7 bases. Trimming cost V 8 bases and J 7 bases; bases outside gene matches: 7. The CDR3 sequence is 13 residues long. Germline V gene data show CDR1 as LNHDA and CDR2 as SQIVND (reference sequence). For the CDR3, the DNA is TGTGCCAGTGTGGACAGGATTCGTGAAAAACTGTTTTTT. Its translation: CASVDRIREKLFF.

The CDR3 nucleotides are TGTGCCAGCAGTCCGGCGAAGGGGGCGGTAATAAGGAGGGAAAAACTGTTTTTT. This sequence encodes CASSPAKGAVIRREKLFF. J is TRBJ1-4 and V is TRBV5-6, with 7 positions matching TRBD1. CDR1 is SGHDT, CDR2 YYEEEE, per germline. V was clipped by 5 bases and J by 8 bases; unmatched bases: 21. The length of the CDR3 is 18 residues.

CDR3 loop: CASSQWTGQETQYF. Written as DNA, the CDR3 is TGCGCCAGCAGCCAATGGACAGGACAAGAGACCCAGTACTTC. The chain is built from TRBV4-1 and TRBJ2-5; 7 bases map to TRBD1. From germline, CDR1 is MGHRA and CDR2 YSYEKL. With V trimmed by 2 bases and J by 2 bases, 2 bases remained unmatched. The CDR3 extends over 14 amino acids.

The chain has TRBV29-1 and TRBJ2-5, with D maybe TRBD1 (6 bases). Germline V gene sequence: CDR1 SQVTM, CDR2 ANQGSEA. Trimming removed 7 bases from V and 2 bases from J, with 11 bases in between. This CDR3 comprises 12 residues. The CDR3 DNA reads TGCAGCGCCAATGACAGGCAAGAGACCCAGTACTTC. Protein sequence: CSANDRQETQYF.

CDR3 nucleotide sequence: TGTGCCTGGAGTGTTGGACACGCGAACACCGGGGAGCTGTTTTTT. This encodes CAWSVGHANTGELFF. The chain couples TRBV30 to TRBJ2-2, with D perhaps matching TRBD1 (5 bases). Trimming removed 0 bases from V and 0 bases from J, with 8 bases in between. This CDR3 spans 15 amino acids. CDR1 is GTSNPN, CDR2 SVGIG, per germline (reference sequence).

V gene TRBV27 combines with J gene TRBJ2-7; 8 bases line up with TRBD1. This CDR3 comprises 15 residues. V was pared by 3 bases and J by 3 bases, with 7 bases of the junction left unmatched. Germline V gives CDR1 MNHEY, CDR2 SMNVEV (reference sequence). The CDR3 reads CASSFSGQVFYEQYF. CDR3 DNA sequence: TGTGCCAGCAGTTTTTCGGGACAGGTCTTCTACGAGCAGTACTTC.

This rearrangement joins TRBV5-1 to TRBJ1-5; D gene ambiguous. The CDR3 contains 14 residues. The germline V gene encodes CDR1 SGHRS and CDR2 YFSETQ. With 4 bases removed from V and 0 bases from J, the gap between germline ends came to 8 bases. CDR3: CASSRGDSNQPQHF. The CDR3 DNA sequence: TGCGCCAGCAGCCGGGGAGATAGCAATCAGCCCCAGCATTTT.

The rearrangement uses TRBV6-5 and TRBJ2-1, with 10 bases lining up with TRBD1. CDR1 is MNHEY and CDR2 is SVGAGI in the germline V gene. V gave up 2 bases and J gave up 6 bases; unmatched junction bases: 7. There are 16 residues in the CDR3. CDR3 in DNA: TGTGCCAGCAGTTACAGTTTGGGACAGGGGATCAATGAGCAGTTCTTC. It encodes CASSYSLGQGINEQFF.

The chain employs TRBV15 and TRBJ2-7, with D tentatively TRBD2 (5 bases). Germline-derived CDR1 and CDR2 are LNHNV and YYDKDF (reference sequence). V shed 1 base and J shed 2 bases, with 6 bases lying between them. This CDR3 spans 13 amino acids. CDR3 loop: CATSRAGTYEQYF. CDR3 in DNA: TGTGCCACCAGCAGAGCCGGGACCTACGAGCAGTACTTC.

The V and J genes are TRBV5-4 and TRBJ1-2; TRBD1 matches at 7 bases. CDR1 and CDR2 from the germline V gene are SGHNT and YYREEE (reference sequence). J lost 7 bases, V lost 4 bases, and 7 bases had no gene match. The CDR3 consists of 13 residues. CDR3 nucleotides: TGTGCCAGCAGCCCCATGGGACAGCCTGGCTACACCTTC. Translation: CASSPMGQPGYTF.

The genes are TRBV2 and TRBJ1-2; TRBD1 matches at 9 bases. The ends lost 4 bases at V and 8 bases at J; junction bases unmatched: 8. The germline CDR1 and CDR2 sequences are SNHLY and FYNNEI. The length of the CDR3 is 14 residues. CDR3 amino acids: CASSVGGTGSGYTF. The CDR3 nucleotides are TGTGCCAGCAGTGTAGGGGGGACAGGGAGCGGCTACACCTTC.

CDR3 sequence reads: CASSFDRGSYEQYF. CDR3 nucleotides: TGTGCCAGTAGTTTCGACAGGGGTTCCTACGAGCAGTACTTC. J is TRBJ2-7 and V is TRBV19, with 8 bases identical to TRBD1. Trimming removed 5 bases from V and 1 base from J; junction bases left unmatched: 4. The germline CDR1 and CDR2 sequences are LNHDA and SQIVND (reference sequence). The CDR3 contains 14 residues. The complete variable domain, with remaining parts taken from reference TRBV19 and TRBJ2-7, reads DGGITQSPKYLFRKEGQNVTLSCEQNLNHDAMYWYRQDPGQGLRLIYYSQIVNDFQKGDIAEGYSVSREKKESFPLTVTSAQKNPTAFYLCASSFDRGSYEQYFGPGTRLTVT.

The chain carries TRBV5-1 and TRBJ2-3, with TRBD2 identical over 7 bases. The CDR3 consists of 15 residues. Per the germline V gene, CDR1 is SGHRS and CDR2 is YFSETQ. V was clipped by 0 bases and J by 3 bases; unmatched bases: 4. CDR3 coding DNA: TGCGCCAGCAGCTTGGTAGAGGGAGGGACAGATACGCAGTATTTT. Residues: CASSLVEGGTDTQYF.

The sample holds a few counts of this clone. V and J are TRBV6-2 or TRBV6-3 and TRBJ1-2; D remains unclear. V shed 7 bases and J shed 6 bases, with 18 bases lying between them. The CDR3 runs 14 residues. CDR1 is MNHEY, CDR2 SVGEGT, per germline. CDR3 region: CASTPLVWSHGYTF. The CDR3 nucleotides read TGTGCCAGCACCCCACTAGTCTGGTCTCATGGCTACACCTTC.

The chain combines TRBV7-2 with TRBJ2-7; 15 bases line up with TRBD2. The CDR3 has 16 amino acids. CDR1 SGHTA and CDR2 FQGNSA come from the germline V gene. V lost 5 bases to trimming and J lost 5 bases; unmatched junction nucleotides: 7. The CDR3 nucleotides read TGTGCCAGCAGCCTCCGGACTAGCGGGGGGGCCGACGAGCAGTACTTC. This encodes CASSLRTSGGADEQYF.

The chain combines TRBV29-1 with TRBJ2-3, with 7 bases matching TRBD1. The V gene end was trimmed by 2 bases and the J gene end by 1 base; junction bases not matched to a gene: 6. From germline, CDR1 is SQVTM and CDR2 ANQGSEA. This CDR3 is 15 amino acids long. The CDR3 protein is CSVEPYGQGTDTQYF. In nucleotides, the CDR3 is TGCAGCGTTGAACCCTACGGACAGGGCACAGATACGCAGTATTTT.

This sequence joins TRBV5-8 and TRBJ2-1; 8 positions agree with TRBD2. The germline V gene encodes CDR1 SGHTS and CDR2 YDEGEE. This CDR3 has 14 amino acids. With 2 bases clipped from V and 11 bases from J, the junction kept 9 bases outside the gene matches. CDR3 coding DNA: TGTGCCAGCAGCTTCCGTCTAGCGGGCGGACAGCAGTTCTTC. Its protein is CASSFRLAGGQQFF.

This sequence joins TRBV9 and TRBJ1-3, with 11 bases aligning to TRBD1. This CDR3 contains 16 residues. Germline loops: CDR1 SGDLS, CDR2 YYNGEE. Losses at the gene ends were 3 bases for V and 0 bases for J; bases not matched to a gene: 2. CDR3 sequence: CASSEGQGVSGNTIYF. The CDR3 DNA is TGTGCCAGCAGCGAGGGACAGGGGGTCTCTGGAAACACCATATATTTT.